These 13 T cell receptor beta chains were all obtained from the same sample, sequenced in a study of neurological immune-mediated disorders. TCRdb re-called the 5' RACE reads with MiXCR, one entry per CDR3 protein. Seen here are 55,000 to 65,000 distinct CDR3 sequences, 3.7% observed once, and the top ten hold under 2.5%. Sequencing was performed on PBMCs. The receptors originated from a woman aged 45-60 years with multiple sclerosis.

On this clonotype: It may be a read error: a sequence one base away is much more abundant. The chain recombines TRBV7-3 with TRBJ2-3; D call uncertain. This CDR3 contains 15 residues. The germline gives CDR1 SGHTA, CDR2 FQGTGA. Between the trimmed V and J ends, which lost 3 bases and 3 bases, there was a span of 13 bases. Here the CDR3 DNA reads TGTGCCAGCAGCTTGGGCCCTAGAAGAACAGATACGCAGTATTTT. This sequence encodes CASSLGPRRTDTQYF.

This clonotype has ten or more counts. This chain links TRBV29-1 with TRBJ1-3; tentatively, D is TRBD1 (5 bases). This CDR3 contains 14 residues. Trimming pared 7 bases from V and 0 bases from J, leaving 13 bases between. Per germline, CDR1 SQVTM and CDR2 ANQGSEA. In DNA, the CDR3 is TGCAGCGCCGGGCAGGGAGGCTCTGGAAACACCATATATTTT. As protein: CSAGQGGSGNTIYF.

This clonotype was observed at least ten times. This chain connects TRBV10-3 to TRBJ2-1; the D gene is possibly TRBD2 (5 bases). Trimming removed 3 bases from V and 6 bases from J, with 9 bases in between. This CDR3 contains 13 residues. The germline V gene has CDR1 ENHRY and CDR2 SYGVKD. CDR3 sequence (DNA): TGTGCCATCAGTGAAGGAGAGGGCAATGAGCAGTTCTTC. It codes for CAISEGEGNEQFF.

This clonotype appeared many times. The gene calls are TRBV12-3 or TRBV12-4 and TRBJ2-2; perhaps TRBD1 as D (6 bases). The CDR3 is 13 amino acids. Deletions cut 3 bases from V and 4 bases from J, with 6 bases between. This CDR3 reads CASSFRGTGELFF. Written as DNA, the CDR3 is TGTGCCAGCAGTTTCAGGGGCACCGGGGAGCTGTTTTTT.

This clonotype was seen ten or more times. The rearrangement joins TRBV11-2 to TRBJ2-7; TRBD1 matches 7 bases. Germline lookup yields CDR1 SGHAT and CDR2 FQNNGV. Unmatched junction bases numbered 7, after V lost 5 bases and J lost 6 bases. The CDR3 runs 13 residues. The CDR3, as DNA: TGTGCCAGCAGCCTGGTAGGGGGCGGCGAGCAGTACTTC. It translates to CASSLVGGGEQYF. The full variable domain, rest sourced from reference TRBV11-2 and TRBJ2-7, is EAGVAQSPRYKIIEKRQSVAFWCNPISGHATLYWYQQILGQGPKLLIQFQNNGVVDDSQLPKDRFSAERLKGVDSTLKIQPAKLEDSAVYLCASSLVGGGEQYFGPGTRLTVT.

This chain links TRBV12-5 with TRBJ1-1; 8 positions match TRBD1. This CDR3 comprises 13 residues. Germline V CDR1 and CDR2: LGHNT, FRNRAP. V lost 2 bases and J lost 6; bases outside the gene matches: 2. CDR3 bases: TGTGCTAGTGGTTTGAGACAGGGGTCTGAAGCTTTCTTT. It yields the protein CASGLRQGSEAFF.

This clonotype was detected many times. The chain employs TRBV5-4 and TRBJ1-1; D ambiguous. This CDR3 spans 14 amino acids. Germline assignment: CDR1 SGHNT and CDR2 YYREEE (reference sequence). Trimming took 0 bases from V and 1 from J, leaving 7 bases between them. CDR3 sequence reads: CASSLVAENTEAFF. CDR3 DNA: TGTGCCAGCAGCTTGGTTGCAGAGAACACTGAAGCTTTCTTT.

This clonotype was seen only a few times. Here the CDR3 DNA reads TGTGCCAGCACCCCGGACAGGCGTTTCACTGAAGCTTTCTTT. As protein: CASTPDRRFTEAFF. The gene calls are TRBV7-8 and TRBJ1-1, with 7 positions matching TRBD1. The CDR3 consists of 14 residues. V shed 7 bases, J shed 4 bases, and the junction held 9 bases outside the gene matches. Germline assignment: CDR1 SGHVS and CDR2 FQNEAQ.

This clonotype was recorded at least ten times. The chain couples TRBV20-1 to TRBJ2-1; TRBD2 matches 9 bases. Germline V gives CDR1 DFQATT, CDR2 SNEGSKA (reference sequence). The CDR3 length is 15 residues. With V trimmed by 3 bases and J by 3 bases, 6 bases remained unmatched. In nucleotides, the CDR3 is TGCAGTGCTAGTCGGCGGGAGGGCTACTACAATGAGCAGTTCTTC. This sequence encodes CSASRREGYYNEQFF.

Ten or more counts support this clonotype. The chain is built from TRBV20-1 and TRBJ2-1; TRBD2 aligns across 8 bases. CDR1 is DFQATT, CDR2 SNEGSKA, per germline (reference sequence). CDR3 length equals 14 residues. The trim removed 6 bases at V and 3 bases at J, leaving 7 bases unmatched. The CDR3 sequence is CSAVLAEGYNEQFF. The CDR3, as DNA: TGCAGTGCCGTACTAGCGGAAGGCTACAATGAGCAGTTCTTC.

As to this clonotype: A junction boundary mismatches the germline segment, possibly from a read error. The chain is built from TRBV20-1 and TRBJ1-6, with 7 bases aligning to TRBD1. The germline CDR1 and CDR2 sequences are DFQATT and SNEGSKA (reference sequence). This CDR3 region has 16 residues. The DNA for the CDR3 is TGCAGTGCTAGATTAGGGACAGATTCCGTTAATTCGCCCCTCCACTTT. It encodes CSARLGTDSVNSPLHF.

This clonotype was found many times. This chain links TRBV7-6 with TRBJ2-2, with D uncertain. Trimming left V 1 base short and J 6 bases short, with 9 bases between. CDR1 is SGHVS, CDR2 FNYEAQ, per germline. There are 14 residues in the CDR3. Written as DNA, the CDR3 is TGTGCCAGCAGCTTAGATTCGGCCGCCGGGGAGCTGTTTTTT. This encodes CASSLDSAAGELFF.

Ten or more counts support this clonotype. The rearrangement uses TRBV28 and TRBJ1-3; perhaps TRBD1 as D (5 bases). This CDR3 comprises 16 residues. Between the trimmed V and J ends, which lost 5 bases and 0 bases, there was a span of 14 bases. Germline V gene sequence: CDR1 MDHEN, CDR2 SYDVKM. The CDR3 coding sequence is TGTGCCAGCAGTGACCCGGGACTCCTCTCTGGAAACACCATATATTTT. Its translation: CASSDPGLLSGNTIYF. Combining the CDR3 with reference TRBV28 and TRBJ1-3 gives the whole variable domain DVKVTQSSRYLVKRTGEKVFLECVQDMDHENMFWYRQDPGLGLRLIYFSYDVKMKEKGDIPEGYSVSREKKERFSLILESASTNQTSMYLCASSDPGLLSGNTIYFGEGSWLTVV.